The TCR beta chain described here comes from a study of beta chain features in type 1 diabetes. A single heparinised blood sample, averaging approximately 100 mL, was obtained per donor. The count of this clone is one. All of the isolated RNA was reverse transcribed, so expressed TCRB transcripts were sequenced. Generated by immunoSEQ multiplex PCR, the TCRdb table keeps only in-frame clones and is missing some. The repertoire consists of about 410,000 clones, with approximately 15% occurring once and the leading ten covering less than 0.04%. This CDR3 contains 15 residues. Germline V gene data show CDR1 as LNHDA and CDR2 as SQIVND (reference sequence). Trimming removed 2 bases from V and 2 bases from J; junction bases left unmatched: 0.

This receptor was taken from a man under 40 in good health. V is TRBV19 and J is TRBJ2-1; 10 positions match TRBD2. The sequenced sample was naive CD4+ T cells from blood. In nucleotides, the CDR3 is TGTGCCAGTAGTATAACTAGCGGGACCTACAATGAGCAGTTCTTC. This encodes CASSITSGTYNEQFF.